Following are 27 T cell receptor beta chains from one sample sequenced in a study of T cells after yellow fever vaccination. Via MiXCR, TCRdb re-called the 5' RACE reads, giving one row per CDR3 protein. The profile shows a few hundred thousand distinct CDR3 sequences, less than 9% of them singletons. Specimen: CD4+ T cells sorted from PBMCs, collected 15 days after the yellow fever booster vaccination. These receptors were collected from a man aged 25 to 40 who received the YFV17D yellow fever vaccine.

This clonotype showed up just a few times. The genes are TRBV12-3 or TRBV12-4 and TRBJ1-2, with D possibly being TRBD1 (5 bases). This CDR3 contains 14 residues. V shed 1 base and J shed 4 bases, with 10 bases lying between them. The CDR3 nucleotides are TGTGCCAGCAGTTTAGGGTCGGGGACCTATGGCTACACCTTC. Translated, it gives CASSLGSGTYGYTF.

The table lists this clonotype with many counts. The rearrangement joins TRBV6-2 or TRBV6-3 to TRBJ2-1; unclear D gene. V lost 0 bases and J lost 14, with 14 bases in between. CDR1 MNHEY and CDR2 SVGEGT come from the germline V gene. The length of the CDR3 is 13 residues. The CDR3 loop is CASSYSDFTPKFF. DNA of the CDR3: TGTGCCAGCAGTTACTCTGACTTTACCCCGAAGTTCTTC.

This clonotype appeared a few times. This rearrangement joins TRBV7-9 to TRBJ2-3; D possibly corresponds to TRBD2 (5 bases). The ends were cut back, 2 bases at V and 0 bases at J, with 12 bases in the middle. Looked up from germline, CDR1 is SEHNR and CDR2 is FQNEAQ (reference sequence). The CDR3 extends over 16 amino acids. CDR3 protein: CASSLSLAHSTDTQYF. As DNA, the CDR3 is TGTGCCAGCAGCTTATCGCTAGCTCACAGCACAGATACGCAGTATTTT.

The chain has TRBV24-1 and TRBJ2-3, with TRBD2 matching over 9 bases. V was clipped by 7 bases and J by 1 base; unmatched bases: 11. Looked up from germline, CDR1 is KGHDR and CDR2 is SFDVKD. The CDR3 length is 17 residues. The CDR3 sequence is CATSLAGKDLGTDTQYF. In nucleotides, the CDR3 is TGTGCCACCAGCCTAGCGGGAAAGGATTTGGGCACAGATACGCAGTATTTT.

This chain connects TRBV5-4 to TRBJ2-7; 9 nucleotides match TRBD1. CDR3 size: 15 residues. Germline V gene lookup returns CDR1 SGHNT and CDR2 YYREEE (reference sequence). After removal of 4 bases from V and 3 bases from J, the junction contained 8 bases not matched to a gene. The CDR3 loop reads CASSPGGTGNYEQYF. The CDR3 DNA follows: TGTGCCAGCAGCCCTGGTGGGACAGGGAACTACGAGCAGTACTTC.

As to this clonotype: Since a much larger clone is just one base distant, this may be a read error. V gene TRBV5-1 combines with J gene TRBJ2-1, with D hard to call. Germline values: CDR1 SGHRS, CDR2 YFSETQ. Trimming pared 6 bases from V and 13 bases from J, leaving 23 bases between. This CDR3 is 14 amino acids long. The CDR3 DNA reads TGCGCCAGCAATGATCGCGACGGCTCCCGTGCACAGTTCTTC. Translating it yields CASNDRDGSRAQFF.

This clonotype was seen a handful of times. DNA for the CDR3: TGCGCCAGCAGCCAAGATAAGATCTATGGCTACACCTTC. It specifies CASSQDKIYGYTF. V gene TRBV4-3 combines with J gene TRBJ1-2; D remains ambiguous. V lost 0 bases, J lost 4 bases, and 6 bases lay in between. This CDR3 is built from 13 residues. Germline V gene lookup returns CDR1 LGHNA and CDR2 YSLEER.

This clonotype was counted only a few times. This chain connects TRBV18 to TRBJ1-1; 8 bases are shared with TRBD1. Trimming cost V 5 bases and J 5 bases; bases outside gene matches: 13. This CDR3 contains 16 residues. Germline values: CDR1 KGHSH, CDR2 LQKENI. The DNA of the CDR3 is TGTGCCAGCTCAGCCGTCCAGGGGGCGGGAAGGACTGAAGCTTTCTTT. It translates to CASSAVQGAGRTEAFF.

The table lists this clonotype with a few counts. The chain uses TRBV5-1 and TRBJ2-1; D tentatively fits TRBD1 or TRBD2 (5 bases each). V was shortened by 3 bases and J by 9 bases, with 16 bases between the two germline ends. In germline, CDR1 is SGHRS, CDR2 YFSETQ. This CDR3 is 14 amino acids long. The CDR3 here is CASSSQGARGEQFF. The DNA of the CDR3 is TGCGCCAGCAGCTCCCAGGGAGCGCGAGGTGAGCAGTTCTTC.

The table lists this clonotype with a few counts. V and J are TRBV7-9 and TRBJ2-3; D is uncertain. V lost 2 bases, J lost 6 bases, and 12 bases lay in between. Germline V gives CDR1 SEHNR, CDR2 FQNEAQ (reference sequence). The CDR3 has 14 residues. The CDR3 protein is CASSLLSLVDTQYF. The CDR3 DNA reads as TGTGCCAGCAGCTTACTTTCCTTGGTGGATACGCAGTATTTT.

The chain recombines TRBV23-1 with TRBJ2-2; a possible D gene is TRBD2 (7 bases). TRBV23-1 is noted as an ORF with a role that remains uncertain. This CDR3 has 16 amino acids. V lost 7 bases, J lost 7 bases, and 22 bases lay in between. CDR3 sequence (DNA): TGCGCCAGCACCCAAAGTTGGGGGGGGCTTGACGGGGAGCTGTTTTTT. Amino acid sequence: CASTQSWGGLDGELFF.

This clonotype has more than one count but fewer than ten. V and J are TRBV5-1 and TRBJ2-5; no reliable D call. V was cut by 2 bases and J by 5 bases, with 7 bases left in between. The CDR3 has 12 amino acids. Germline assignment: CDR1 SGHRS and CDR2 YFSETQ. The CDR3: CASSLSTETQYF. The CDR3 coding sequence is TGCGCCAGCAGCTTATCCACGGAGACCCAGTACTTC.

This clonotype has more than one count but fewer than ten. The rearrangement links TRBV5-1 to TRBJ2-5; a possible D gene is TRBD1 (5 bases). Germline-derived CDR1 and CDR2 are SGHRS and YFSETQ. CDR3 length: 15 residues. V lost 4 bases to trimming and J lost 5 bases, with 18 bases between them. CDR3 amino acids: CASSPGSAGWETQYF. The CDR3 DNA reads as TGCGCCAGCAGCCCAGGCTCGGCAGGGTGGGAGACCCAGTACTTC.

This clonotype appeared a few times. The J gene is TRBJ2-7, the V gene TRBV7-3; a possible D gene is TRBD1 (6 bases). Trimming removed 5 bases at V and 3 bases at J, with 11 bases between. Germline-derived CDR1 and CDR2 are SGHTA and FQGTGA. This CDR3 has 13 residues. The CDR3 loop reads CASSPQGIYEQYF. CDR3 DNA sequence: TGTGCCAGCAGCCCTCAGGGGATCTACGAGCAGTACTTC.

The J gene is TRBJ2-3, the V gene TRBV3-1; 8 bases map to TRBD1. CDR1 and CDR2 from the germline V gene are LGHDT and YNNKEL (reference sequence). V lost 1 base, J lost 6 bases, and 12 bases stayed unmatched. The length of the CDR3 is 17 residues. The CDR3 region is CASSQVWSGQGVDTQYF. In nucleotides, the CDR3 is TGTGCCAGCAGCCAAGTTTGGTCAGGACAGGGCGTGGATACGCAGTATTTT.

This clonotype was seen ten or more times. This chain joins TRBV5-1 and TRBJ2-7; D uncertain. CDR3 length: 15 amino acids. V was pared by 0 bases and J by 2 bases, with 12 bases between. Germline V CDR1 and CDR2: SGHRS, YFSETQ. In DNA, the CDR3 is TGCGCCAGCAGCTTGGCTCATGGCCCAACCTACGAGCAGTACTTC. Translation: CASSLAHGPTYEQYF. The full variable domain, in which reference TRBV5-1 and TRBJ2-7 provide the parts outside the CDR3, is KAGVTQTPRYLIKTRGQQVTLSCSPISGHRSVSWYQQTPGQGLQFLFEYFSETQRNKGNFPGRFSGRQFSNSRSEMNVSTLELGDSALYLCASSLAHGPTYEQYFGPGTRLTVT.

This clonotype occurred a few times. This chain connects TRBV9 to TRBJ2-2; TRBD1 agrees at 12 bases. This CDR3 has 14 residues. CDR1 SGDLS and CDR2 YYNGEE come from the germline V gene. After removal of 5 bases from V and 6 bases from J, the junction contained 2 bases not matched to a gene. CDR3 bases: TGTGCCAGCAGTGGGACAGGGGGCCCCGGGGAGCTGTTTTTT. The encoded protein is CASSGTGGPGELFF.

J is TRBJ2-3 and V is TRBV7-2, with a possible D match to TRBD1 (6 bases). The CDR3 sequence is 15 residues long. The germline V gene has CDR1 SGHTA and CDR2 FQGNSA. Trimming removed 1 base from V and 2 bases from J, with 10 bases in between. CDR3 DNA sequence: TGTGCCAGCAGCTTAGACAGGGATTACACAGATACGCAGTATTTT. Its protein product is CASSLDRDYTDTQYF.

In its sample, this clonotype was seen a few times. J is TRBJ2-2 and V is TRBV5-1, with TRBD1 matching 9 bases. V dropped 3 bases and J dropped 3; count of bases not matched to a gene: 6. This CDR3 has 16 amino acids. CDR1 is SGHRS, CDR2 YFSETQ, per germline. Here the CDR3 DNA reads TGCGCCAGCAGCTCGTCCGGGACAGGGTACACCGGGGAGCTGTTTTTT. Protein sequence: CASSSSGTGYTGELFF. The entire variable domain, with the rest obtained from reference TRBV5-1 and TRBJ2-2, is as follows: KAGVTQTPRYLIKTRGQQVTLSCSPISGHRSVSWYQQTPGQGLQFLFEYFSETQRNKGNFPGRFSGRQFSNSRSEMNVSTLELGDSALYLCASSSSGTGYTGELFFGEGSRLTVL.

The rearrangement joins TRBV15 to TRBJ1-1, with 7 bases identical to TRBD1. With 1 base clipped from V and 10 bases from J, the junction kept 12 bases outside the gene matches. Per germline, CDR1 LNHNV and CDR2 YYDKDF (reference sequence). The CDR3 covers 15 residues. The CDR3 bases are TGTGCCACCAGCAGAGGTGGACAGGTGGGTCTCGTAGCTTTCTTT. This translates into CATSRGGQVGLVAFF. The whole variable domain, filled in from reference TRBV15 and TRBJ1-1, reads DAMVIQNPRYQVTQFGKPVTLSCSQTLNHNVMYWYQQKSSQAPKLLFHYYDKDFNNEADTPDNFQSRRPNTSFCFLDIRSPGLGDTAMYLCATSRGGQVGLVAFFGQGTRLTVV.

This clonotype came up a few times. The chain employs TRBV7-2 and TRBJ2-3, with unresolved D. This CDR3 region has 12 residues. Trimming left V 2 bases short and J 5 bases short, with 5 bases between. CDR1 and CDR2 (germline): SGHTA, FQGNSA. The CDR3: CASSLSIDTQYF. CDR3 nucleotide sequence: TGTGCCAGCAGCTTATCTATAGATACGCAGTATTTT.

This clonotype was seen a handful of times. V gene TRBV5-1 combines with J gene TRBJ2-7; 7 bases align to TRBD1. Germline V gene data show CDR1 as SGHRS and CDR2 as YFSETQ. The CDR3 consists of 13 residues. J lost 3 bases, V lost 4 bases, and 4 bases had no gene match. The CDR3 loop is CASSVGQVYEQYF. The CDR3 coding sequence is TGCGCCAGCAGCGTCGGACAGGTCTACGAGCAGTACTTC.

Ten or more counts support this clonotype. The chain combines TRBV15 with TRBJ2-7, with 12 bases fitting TRBD2. Trimming took 3 bases from V and 2 from J; bases not matched to a gene: 8. CDR3 size: 17 residues. Germline loops: CDR1 LNHNV, CDR2 YYDKDF (reference sequence). CDR3: CATSRGTGLAGTYEQYF. The CDR3 bases are TGTGCCACCAGCAGGGGAACCGGACTAGCGGGGACCTACGAGCAGTACTTC.

The chain couples TRBV12-3 or TRBV12-4 to TRBJ2-2, with 9 bases fitting TRBD1. The CDR3 is made up of 14 amino acids. V dropped 3 bases and J dropped 8; count of bases not matched to a gene: 4. The CDR3 loop reads CASSLGTGIGELFF. The CDR3 DNA follows: TGTGCCAGCAGTTTGGGGACAGGGATAGGGGAGCTGTTTTTT.

In this sample, this clonotype turned up a few times. The J gene is TRBJ2-5, the V gene TRBV29-1, with 7 positions matching TRBD1. The CDR3 is made up of 12 amino acids. Trimming removed 5 bases from V and 5 bases from J; junction bases left unmatched: 5. Germline CDR1 is SQVTM and CDR2 is ANQGSEA. The DNA for the CDR3 is TGCAGCGTTCAACAGGGGATCGAGACCCAGTACTTC. As protein: CSVQQGIETQYF.

Ten or more counts support this clonotype. J is TRBJ2-1 and V is TRBV7-8, with 8 bases matching TRBD2. V lost 6 bases and J lost 10; bases outside the gene matches: 5. This CDR3 comprises 12 residues. Per germline, CDR1 SGHVS and CDR2 FQNEAQ. CDR3 region: CASSRTSGEQFF. The CDR3, as DNA: TGTGCCAGCAGTCGTACTAGCGGCGAGCAGTTCTTC.

This clonotype was seen more than once but under ten times. The chain couples TRBV15 to TRBJ2-7; TRBD2 aligns across 9 bases. Germline values: CDR1 LNHNV, CDR2 YYDKDF (reference sequence). Trimming took 3 bases from V and 2 from J; bases not matched to a gene: 8. The CDR3 loop spans 16 amino acids. CDR3 nucleotide sequence: TGTGCCACCAGCAGGTCGACTAGCGGCTTTACCTACGAGCAGTACTTC. It translates to CATSRSTSGFTYEQYF.